These T cell receptor beta chains were read from a single sample in a study of breast tumors, draining lymph nodes, adjacent tissues. TCRdb reprocessed the multiplex PCR reads via MiXCR and lists one record per CDR3 protein. This sample carries under 350,000 distinct CDR3 sequences, over 30% of them seen once, and the ten largest clones take about 1%. Specimen: axillary lymph node tissue. These receptors came from a female donor with breast cancer. Some clones in this sample may be carry-over from other donors' samples. The CDR3 runs from the conserved cysteine through the conserved F or W. A D gene is named only where the DNA matches it firmly. The listing skips clone size in some rows; elsewhere it reads once, few, many or a size class.

d_gene	abundance	j_gene	v_gene	CDR3nt	CDR3aa
-	-	TRBJ2-4	TRBV12-3/TRBV12-4	TGTGCCGGCAGTCTGGACTACGATGGGGTTCAGTACTTC	CAGSLDYDGVQYF
TRBD2	many	TRBJ2-2	TRBV24-1	TGTGCCACCAGTGATTTGGCGGGACTAGCCAACACCGGGGAGCTGTTTTTT	CATSDLAGLANTGELFF
TRBD2	few	TRBJ2-2	TRBV11-3	TGTGCCAGCAGCTTGGGGGGGAGCGGGGAGCTGTTTTTT	CASSLGGSGELFF
-	many	TRBJ1-4	TRBV5-1	TGCGCCAGCAGCTTGGATGGGGCAACTAATGAAAAACTGTTTTTT	CASSLDGATNEKLFF
-	-	TRBJ2-1	TRBV28	TGTGCCAGCAGTTTCTCTAGCAATGAGCAGTTCTTC	CASSFSSNEQFF
-	many	TRBJ2-1	TRBV7-8	TGTGCCAGCAGTTCTGTGACTCGGAATGAGCAGTTCTTC	CASSSVTRNEQFF
TRBD1	many	TRBJ2-1	TRBV12-3/TRBV12-4	TGTGCCAGCAGTTTAGCGCGCGGACAGGGGGCGAACAATGAGCAGTTCTTC	CASSLARGQGANNEQFF
-	-	TRBJ1-5	TRBV28	TGTGCCAGCAGTCTCGGACATCAGCCCCAGCATTTT	CASSLGHQPQHF
-	few	TRBJ2-1	TRBV5-1	TGCGCCAGCTCCGGATTGCCAAACAATGAGCAGTTCTTC	CASSGLPNNEQFF
TRBD2	many	TRBJ2-7	TRBV20-1	TGCAGTGCTAGAGATCGACTAGCGGGGTCCTACGAGCAGTACTTC	CSARDRLAGSYEQYF
-	many	TRBJ2-3	TRBV24-1	TGTGCCACCAGTGATGGGGACATAACAGATACGCAGTATTTT	CATSDGDITDTQYF
-	many	TRBJ1-3	TRBV5-1	TGCGCCAGCAAATCCGAGAGCTCTGGAAACACCATATATTTT	CASKSESSGNTIYF
-	many	TRBJ1-6	TRBV19	TGTGCCAGTAGTATGTCCAGGGGTCGGGATTCACCCCTCCACTTT	CASSMSRGRDSPLHF
TRBD1	-	TRBJ2-7	TRBV28	TGTGCCAGCGGGGCTTCGACAGGGAAAGGCTACGAGCAGTACTTC	CASGASTGKGYEQYF
-	few	TRBJ2-1	TRBV12-3/TRBV12-4	TGTGCCAGCAGTTTTGGGCTAGCGAAATACAATGAGCAGTCCTTC	CASSFGLAKYNEQSF
TRBD2	many	TRBJ2-3	TRBV9	TGTGCCAGCAGCGTAACCCTAGCGGGAGGCCCAGATACGCAGTATTTT	CASSVTLAGGPDTQYF
TRBD2	-	TRBJ2-7	TRBV12-5	TGTGCTAGTGGTCACACCCCGGGACTAGCGGGTTACGAGCAGTACTTC	CASGHTPGLAGYEQYF
-	many	TRBJ2-1	TRBV20-1	TGCAGTGCTAGTCGAGCAAACAGGAACAATGAGCAGTTCTTC	CSASRANRNNEQFF
TRBD2	-	TRBJ2-2	TRBV5-4	TGTGCCAGCAGCCCCCCGACTAGCGGGAGGGCCCACGGGGAGCTGTTTTTT	CASSPPTSGRAHGELFF
-	many	TRBJ2-3	TRBV15	TGTGCCACCAGCAGAGAACTAACGGTCCCAGATACGCAGTATTTT	CATSRELTVPDTQYF
TRBD2	many	TRBJ2-5	TRBV4-1	TGCGCCAGCAGCCAAGAGCCGACTAGCGGGAGCAGGGGAGGAGAGACCCAGTACTTC	CASSQEPTSGSRGGETQYF
-	many	TRBJ2-1	TRBV15	TGTGCCACCAGCAGAGGGCTGATTACGGGGGATGAGCAGTTCTTC	CATSRGLITGDEQFF
-	many	TRBJ2-6	TRBV3-1	TGTGCCAGCAGCCCTCAATTGGGGGCCAACGTCCTGACTTTC	CASSPQLGANVLTF
-	many	TRBJ2-5	TRBV7-9	TGTGCCAGCAGCTTCATCAGGGGCTTAGAGACCCAGTACTTC	CASSFIRGLETQYF
TRBD2	-	TRBJ2-5	TRBV3-1	TGTGCCAGCAGCCAAGTGGGTAGCGGGAGCAGTCAGGAGACCCAGTACTTC	CASSQVGSGSSQETQYF
TRBD1	many	TRBJ2-7	TRBV13	TGTGCCAGCAGCCTTACCGGGACAGGGGCCTACGAGCAGTACTTC	CASSLTGTGAYEQYF
-	many	TRBJ2-2	TRBV12-3/TRBV12-4	TGTGCCAGCAGTTTCTCCGGGAGTTACACCGGGGAGCTGTTTTTT	CASSFSGSYTGELFF
-	many	TRBJ2-3	TRBV4-3	TGCGCCAGCAGCCAAGAACCCAGTATGGACACAGATACGCAGTATTTT	CASSQEPSMDTDTQYF
-	few	TRBJ1-2	TRBV6-5	TGTGCCAGCAGTTTGGACAGCTACTATGGCTACACCTTC	CASSLDSYYGYTF
TRBD2	many	TRBJ2-7	TRBV20-1	TGCAGTGCTAGAGGGACTAGCGGGGAAGTCTACGAGCAGTACTTC	CSARGTSGEVYEQYF
-	few	TRBJ1-1	TRBV20-1	TGCAGTGCGACAGCTATTTTGGTGAACACTGAAGCTTTCTTT	CSATAILVNTEAFF
-	many	TRBJ2-7	TRBV5-4	TGTGCCAGCAGCTCAAATTCCTACGAGCAGTACTTC	CASSSNSYEQYF
TRBD2	-	TRBJ2-1	TRBV25-1	TGTGCCAGCAGTAATCAAGCGGGAGGGCCAGGTGAGCAGTTCTTC	CASSNQAGGPGEQFF
TRBD2	-	TRBJ2-7	TRBV20-1	TGCAGTGCTACTTTAGCGGGAGGTCCGGAAAGGGAGCAGTACTTC	CSATLAGGPEREQYF
-	few	TRBJ2-2	TRBV5-4	TGTGCCAGCAGCCCACCTGGAGAGGCGGAGCTGTTTTTT	CASSPPGEAELFF
-	many	TRBJ2-2	TRBV19	TGTGCCAGTAGGCCGACCTCAGGGGTGACCACCGGGGAGCTGTTTTTT	CASRPTSGVTTGELFF
TRBD2	once	TRBJ2-1	TRBV29-1	TGCAGCGTTGAAGATTATAGCGGGAGTTTTTCAAGGGAGCAGTTCTTC	CSVEDYSGSFSREQFF
-	few	TRBJ2-2	TRBV6-2/TRBV6-3	TGTGCCAGCAGGAGCCAAGGGTTTACCGGGGAGCTGTTTTTT	CASRSQGFTGELFF
-	many	TRBJ2-2	TRBV5-1	TGCGCCAGCAGCGGGGGGTCCTACACCGGGGAGCTGTTTTTT	CASSGGSYTGELFF
-	many	TRBJ1-5	TRBV20-1	TGCAGTGCTAGAGATGTGACATCGCCTAGCAATCAGCCCCAGCATTTT	CSARDVTSPSNQPQHF
TRBD2	many	TRBJ2-5	TRBV5-1	TGCGCCAGCAGCCCCCGTCGACTAGCGGGAGGCAAAGGGGAGACCCAGTACTTC	CASSPRRLAGGKGETQYF
-	-	TRBJ1-5	TRBV20-1	TGCAGTGCCAGCAGCCGTCGGCTTGGCCAGCCCCAGCATTTT	CSASSRRLGQPQHF
-	-	TRBJ1-1	TRBV4-1	TGCGCCAGCAGCCAAGTCTCTGGGGGGGGATACACTGAAGCTTTCTTT	CASSQVSGGGYTEAFF